This T cell receptor (beta chain) was captured by sequencing in a study of blood T cell repertoires in COVID-19. As for the study in general: Spain, Italy and the United States supplied samples that represented acute and convalescent COVID-19. Nucleic acid was either cDNA or gDNA, and it came from T cells, B-cell-depleted T cells, or PBMCs.

V lost 5 bases and J lost 6, with 11 bases in between. The CDR3 is made up of 13 amino acids. CDR1 and CDR2 from the germline V gene are SEHNR and FQNEAQ (reference sequence). Original processing methods: Researchers report that nucleated cell counts were estimated from reference gene primer amplification. Sequencing used immunoSEQ multiplex PCR; TCRdb keeps in-frame clones, though not all of them. The DNA gave D and trimming, while V, J and clone size come from that table. Of roughly 250,000 clones listed, approximately 80% are singletons. The receptor was isolated from a woman over 75 with active or convalescent COVID-19. The source material was peripheral blood. The V and J genes are TRBV7-9 and TRBJ1-5, with D possibly being TRBD1 (5 bases). The DNA of the CDR3 is TGTGCCAGCAGCCAGACAGAATTTCAGCCCCAGCATTTT. Protein: CASSQTEFQPQHF.